Listed here are 32 T cell receptor beta chains from one sample, sequenced in a study of T-cell reconstitution after alpha-beta-depleted transplantation in children. During its preparation, the TCRbeta library received unique molecular identifiers. TCRdb analysed the PCR reads with MiXCR anew, one entry per CDR3 protein. The profile shows 350,000 to 500,000 distinct CDR3 sequences, about 40% of them singletons. The material sequenced was PBMCs, taken before TCRalphabeta/CD19-depleted stem cell transplant. These receptors were taken from a girl aged 2-9 years with aplastic anemia, due to receive a stem cell transplant.

CDR3 sequence reads: CATRGGVKREARRDTQYF. In DNA, the CDR3 is TGTGCCACCAGGGGGGGGGTTAAGCGGGAGGCAAGGAGAGATACGCAGTATTTT. The chain has TRBV24-1 and TRBJ2-3; 9 bases fit TRBD2. The V gene's germline CDR1 is KGHDR and CDR2 SFDVKD. Trimming removed 7 bases from V and 5 bases from J; junction bases left unmatched: 18. The CDR3 extends over 18 amino acids.

This clonotype was seen repeatedly, ten times or more. The chain is built from TRBV11-3 and TRBJ2-1; 11 nucleotides line up with TRBD2. The CDR3 runs to 18 residues. V was clipped by 2 bases and J by 10 bases; unmatched bases: 16. CDR1 is SGHNT, CDR2 YENEEA, per germline. CDR3 in DNA: TGTGCCAGCAGCTTAAGGGGGGGCATAGCGGGAGGGCCTGGGGAGCAGTTCTTC. Amino acid sequence: CASSLRGGIAGGPGEQFF.

This chain connects TRBV28 to TRBJ2-4; tentatively, D is TRBD1 (6 bases). This CDR3 comprises 15 residues. Trimming left V 4 bases short and J 13 bases short, with 23 bases between. In germline, CDR1 is MDHEN, CDR2 SYDVKM. CDR3 region: CASSSPGTFFLGQYF. The DNA for the CDR3 is TGTGCCAGCAGTTCACCCGGGACATTCTTTCTTGGCCAGTACTTC.

At least ten counts were recorded for this clonotype. The V and J genes are TRBV20-1 and TRBJ2-7, with D possibly TRBD2 on 6 matching bases. CDR1 and CDR2 from the germline V gene are DFQATT and SNEGSKA (reference sequence). The CDR3 extends over 12 amino acids. The ends were cut back, 7 bases at V and 5 bases at J, with 15 bases in the middle. The CDR3 bases are TGCAGTGGGGCGGGGTTTATGAACGAGCAGTACTTC. As protein: CSGAGFMNEQYF.

This clonotype was counted at least ten times. The chain carries TRBV15 and TRBJ1-4, with a possible D match to TRBD1 (5 bases). Germline V gene data show CDR1 as LNHNV and CDR2 as YYDKDF (reference sequence). The CDR3 extends over 15 amino acids. V was cut by 0 bases and J by 8 bases, with 13 bases left in between. In DNA form, the CDR3 reads TGTGCCACCAGCAGAGATCAAACAGGAGGAGAAAAACTGTTTTTT. Its protein is CATSRDQTGGEKLFF.

This clonotype was seen many times. The chain carries TRBV12-3 or TRBV12-4 and TRBJ1-5; D gene ambiguous. There are 13 residues in the CDR3. V lost 3 bases, J lost 4 bases, and 7 bases lay in between. The CDR3 nucleotides are TGTGCCAGCAGTTTTGAGATGAATCAGCCCCAGCATTTT. Translated, it gives CASSFEMNQPQHF.

CDR3 region: CASSLDEGSYNEQFF. CDR3 DNA: TGTGCCAGCAGCTTAGATGAGGGCTCCTACAATGAGCAGTTCTTC. The chain has TRBV11-2 and TRBJ2-1, with D possibly being TRBD2 (5 bases). V shed 0 bases and J shed 0 bases, with 6 bases lying between them. CDR1 and CDR2 (germline): SGHAT, FQNNGV. The CDR3 covers 15 residues.

A few counts support this clonotype. This chain uses TRBV20-1 with TRBJ1-2, with TRBD1 matching 7 bases. Unmatched junction bases numbered 9, after V lost 6 bases and J lost 2 bases. CDR1 and CDR2 (germline): DFQATT, SNEGSKA (reference sequence). This CDR3 has 14 residues. CDR3: CSAPDRDANYGYTF. As DNA, the CDR3 is TGCAGTGCCCCCGACAGGGACGCAAACTATGGCTACACCTTC.

This clonotype showed up just a few times. V is TRBV11-2 and J is TRBJ2-1; D call uncertain. The CDR3 length is 17 residues. The V gene lost 0 bases and the J gene lost 1 base, with 13 bases spanning the gap. Per germline, CDR1 SGHAT and CDR2 FQNNGV. CDR3 bases: TGTGCCAGCAGCTTAGATGTGTGGCGGCTATCCTACAATGAGCAGTTCTTC. Residues: CASSLDVWRLSYNEQFF.

In the case of this clonotype: Given a much more abundant clone one base away, this may be a read error. V gene TRBV15 combines with J gene TRBJ2-3; 9 nucleotides line up with TRBD2. The CDR3 runs 16 residues. From germline, CDR1 is LNHNV and CDR2 YYDKDF (reference sequence). CDR3 DNA: TGTGCCACCAGACGGTCTAGCGGGATGGGGACAGATATGCAGTATTTT. It yields the protein CATRRSSGMGTDMQYF. The whole variable domain, filled in from reference TRBV15 and TRBJ2-3, reads DAMVIQNPRYQVTQFGKPVTLSCSQTLNHNVMYWYQQKSSQAPKLLFHYYDKDFNNEADTPDNFQSRRPNTSFCFLDIRSPGLGDTAMYLCATRRSSGMGTDMQYFGPGTRLTVL.

A few counts support this clonotype. V gene TRBV11-2 combines with J gene TRBJ2-3, with D perhaps matching TRBD2 (6 bases). The CDR3 has 13 residues. The V gene lost 5 bases and the J gene lost 4 bases, with 10 bases spanning the gap. Germline loops: CDR1 SGHAT, CDR2 FQNNGV. CDR3 in DNA: TGTGCCAGCAGCCCGGGGGTAGCAGATACGCAGTATTTT. It codes for CASSPGVADTQYF.

In its sample, this clonotype was seen many times. The chain couples TRBV12-3 or TRBV12-4 to TRBJ1-2; 7 bases map to TRBD1. The trim removed 6 bases at V and 6 bases at J, leaving 4 bases unmatched. CDR3 length: 12 amino acids. CDR3: CASRKGADGYTF. CDR3 DNA: TGTGCCAGCAGAAAGGGGGCTGATGGCTACACCTTC.

V is TRBV5-5 and J is TRBJ2-3, with D hard to call. The ends were cut back, 1 base at V and 6 bases at J, with 12 bases in the middle. There are 14 residues in the CDR3. Germline loops: CDR1 SGHKS, CDR2 YYEKEE (reference sequence). CDR3 residues: CASSLSRDPDTQYF. As DNA, the CDR3 is TGTGCCAGCAGCTTGTCTAGAGACCCGGATACGCAGTATTTT.

This clonotype has just one count. This chain links TRBV10-3 with TRBJ2-3; 11 nucleotides align to TRBD2. The length of the CDR3 is 16 residues. Germline V lookup: CDR1 ENHRY, CDR2 SYGVKD. The V segment lost 0 bases and the J segment 4 bases; nucleotides outside the gene matches: 3. The CDR3 sequence: CAISESSGRAADTQYF. In DNA form, the CDR3 reads TGTGCCATCAGTGAGTCTAGCGGGAGGGCTGCAGATACGCAGTATTTT.

V gene TRBV5-5 combines with J gene TRBJ2-7; D is possibly TRBD1 (6 bases). Per the germline V gene, CDR1 is SGHKS and CDR2 is YYEKEE (reference sequence). The CDR3 is made up of 15 amino acids. Trimming removed 1 base from V and 5 bases from J, with 16 bases in between. CDR3 amino acids: CASSLIFRGEDEQYF. The CDR3 DNA sequence: TGTGCCAGCAGCTTGATTTTCAGGGGAGAGGACGAGCAGTACTTC. Filled out from reference TRBV5-5 and TRBJ2-7, the complete variable domain reads DAGVTQSPTHLIKTRGQQVTLRCSPISGHKSVSWYQQVLGQGPQFIFQYYEKEERGRGNFPDRFSARQFPNYSSELNVNALLLGDSALYLCASSLIFRGEDEQYFGPGTRLTVT.

There are a few counts of this clonotype. V is TRBV15 and J is TRBJ2-7; D unresolved. CDR3 length equals 15 residues. Trimming removed 4 bases from V and 4 bases from J, with 17 bases in between. Germline lookup yields CDR1 LNHNV and CDR2 YYDKDF (reference sequence). In DNA form, the CDR3 reads TGTGCCACCAGCAAGGCAGGTCCCGCAGGATACGAGCAGTACTTC. Amino acid sequence: CATSKAGPAGYEQYF.

The rearrangement joins TRBV29-1 to TRBJ2-2, with 9 nucleotides matching TRBD1. Per germline, CDR1 SQVTM and CDR2 ANQGSEA. The CDR3 is 15 residues long. The ends lost 2 bases at V and 1 base at J; junction bases unmatched: 2. The CDR3, as DNA: TGCAGCGTTGAAAGGACAGGGGTGAACACCGGGGAGCTGTTTTTT. Its protein product is CSVERTGVNTGELFF.

This clonotype was seen many times. The V and J genes are TRBV15 and TRBJ1-5; TRBD1 is a possible D gene (6 bases). Germline values: CDR1 LNHNV, CDR2 YYDKDF (reference sequence). Trimming took 3 bases from V and 0 from J, leaving 12 bases between them. The CDR3 covers 16 residues. The CDR3 nucleotides read TGTGCCACCAGCAGCAGAACAGGGTTTAGCAATCAGCCCCAGCATTTT. Its translation is CATSSRTGFSNQPQHF.

There are many counts of this clonotype. The chain combines TRBV6-5 with TRBJ2-7; the D is unclear. This CDR3 region has 9 residues. Trimming left V 7 bases short and J 5 bases short, with 3 bases between. Germline loops: CDR1 MNHEY, CDR2 SVGAGI. This CDR3 is CASTHEQYF. As DNA, the CDR3 is TGTGCCAGCACCCACGAGCAGTACTTC.

This chain uses TRBV10-3 with TRBJ2-1; D tentatively reads TRBD1 or TRBD2 (5 bases each). V lost 0 bases and J 5 bases, leaving 14 bases between the germline ends. CDR3 length: 16 residues. Germline CDR1 and CDR2: ENHRY and SYGVKD. The CDR3 DNA reads as TGTGCCATCAGTGAGTCGGCCATAGGGACCCACAATGAGCAGTTCTTC. It is translated as CAISESAIGTHNEQFF.

This clonotype was detected ten times or more. V gene TRBV24-1 combines with J gene TRBJ2-1; 7 positions match TRBD2. The trim removed 2 bases at V and 1 base at J, leaving 7 bases unmatched. There are 17 residues in the CDR3. Per the germline V gene, CDR1 is KGHDR and CDR2 is SFDVKD. Written as DNA, the CDR3 is TGTGCCACCAGTGATTACCCCGGAGCGGGATCCTACAATGAGCAGTTCTTC. This sequence encodes CATSDYPGAGSYNEQFF.

This clonotype was recorded many times. V gene TRBV19 combines with J gene TRBJ1-1, with 7 positions matching TRBD1. Germline V CDR1 and CDR2: LNHDA, SQIVND (reference sequence). With 5 bases clipped from V and 3 bases from J, the junction kept 6 bases outside the gene matches. The CDR3 is made up of 14 amino acids. The CDR3 bases are TGTGCCAGTAGTTCGGCAGGGGGTTACACTGAAGCTTTCTTT. Its protein product is CASSSAGGYTEAFF.

V is TRBV21-1 and J is TRBJ2-2. TRBV21-1 is listed as a pseudogene. The CDR3 is 13 residues long. The CDR3 sequence is CASSNAGTGELFF. As DNA, the CDR3 is TGTGCCAGCAGCAATGCCGGGACCGGGGAGCTGTTTTTT.

This clonotype was found once. The chain is built from TRBV10-3 and TRBJ2-5; D possibly corresponds to TRBD2 (5 bases). The CDR3 consists of 14 residues. Germline V gene data show CDR1 as ENHRY and CDR2 as SYGVKD. Trimming left V 2 bases short and J 5 bases short, with 12 bases between. CDR3 sequence: CAISEPGLGETQYF. The CDR3, as DNA: TGTGCCATCAGTGAGCCGGGGTTGGGGGAGACCCAGTACTTC.

This clonotype occurred many times. The chain has TRBV5-6 and TRBJ2-1, with 10 bases that match TRBD2. The V gene's germline CDR1 is SGHDT and CDR2 YYEEEE. The CDR3 contains 15 residues. The V gene end was trimmed by 4 bases and the J gene end by 5 bases; junction bases not matched to a gene: 6. CDR3 residues: CASSMGLAYNNEQFF. CDR3 bases: TGTGCCAGCAGCATGGGACTAGCGTATAACAATGAGCAGTTCTTC.

Remarks on this clonotype: A much larger clone sits a single nucleotide away, making a read error possible. The chain recombines TRBV9 with TRBJ2-2; no clear D. The germline V gene encodes CDR1 SGDLS and CDR2 YYNGEE. The CDR3 covers 12 residues. V was trimmed by 0 bases and J by 6 bases, leaving 3 bases between them. The CDR3 nucleotides read TGTGCCAGCAGCGTAGGTTCCGGGGAGCTGTTTTTT. It translates to CASSVGSGELFF.

This clonotype was counted many times. The chain joins TRBV5-1 to TRBJ2-5; D ambiguous. The CDR3 runs 13 residues. The germline V gene has CDR1 SGHRS and CDR2 YFSETQ. V was cut by 1 base and J by 9 bases, with 13 bases left in between. The CDR3 nucleotides read TGCGCCAGCAGCTTGCAGCAGGAAAGTTCCCAGTACTTC. Translated: CASSLQQESSQYF. The full variable domain, in which reference TRBV5-1 and TRBJ2-5 provide the parts outside the CDR3, is KAGVTQTPRYLIKTRGQQVTLSCSPISGHRSVSWYQQTPGQGLQFLFEYFSETQRNKGNFPGRFSGRQFSNSRSEMNVSTLELGDSALYLCASSLQQESSQYFGPGTRLLVL.

The gene calls are TRBV11-3 and TRBJ2-1; D could derive from TRBD1 or TRBD2 (6 bases each). Germline lookup yields CDR1 SGHNT and CDR2 YENEEA. Trimming pared 2 bases from V and 4 bases from J, leaving 15 bases between. There are 16 residues in the CDR3. CDR3 loop: CASSLRGQAAYNEQFF. CDR3 coding DNA: TGTGCCAGCAGCTTACGGGGGCAGGCCGCTTACAATGAGCAGTTCTTC.

The J gene is TRBJ2-3, the V gene TRBV15; maybe TRBD2 (5 bases). The V end lost 3 bases, the J end lost 3 bases, and 7 bases lay between the germline ends. CDR1 and CDR2 from the germline V gene are LNHNV and YYDKDF (reference sequence). The CDR3 is 13 residues long. In DNA form, the CDR3 reads TGTGCCACCAGCAGGGTAGCGACAGATACGCAGTATTTT. Translating it yields CATSRVATDTQYF.

V usage is TRBV5-1 and J usage is TRBJ2-1; 11 positions agree with TRBD2. The V and J ends lost 7 bases and 3 bases, in that order; junction bases with no gene match: 6. The CDR3 totals 15 residues. Germline values: CDR1 SGHRS, CDR2 YFSETQ. The CDR3 DNA follows: TGCGCCAGCGCTAGGGGACTAGCGGACTACAATGAGCAGTTCTTC. Its translation: CASARGLADYNEQFF.

CDR3 nucleotide sequence: TGTGCCAGCAGTTTTCACCTGGGACTAGCGGAAAACAATGAGCAGTTCTTC. Residues: CASSFHLGLAENNEQFF. The genes are TRBV27 and TRBJ2-1, with 11 bases lining up with TRBD2. The CDR3 runs to 17 residues. CDR1 and CDR2 from the germline V gene are MNHEY and SMNVEV (reference sequence). V shed 3 bases and J 5 bases; nucleotides not matched to a gene: 9.

This chain uses TRBV18 with TRBJ2-1; 7 positions match TRBD2. Germline trimming cut 4 bases from V and 13 bases from J; bases unmatched to any gene: 31. Germline-derived CDR1 and CDR2 are KGHSH and LQKENI. The CDR3 runs 20 residues. This CDR3 is CASSQLSGHVNVSLWNFQFF. CDR3 DNA sequence: TGTGCCAGCTCACAACTTAGCGGGCACGTAAACGTATCCCTGTGGAATTTTCAGTTCTTC. Filled out from reference TRBV18 and TRBJ2-1, the complete variable domain reads NAGVMQNPRHLVRRRGQEARLRCSPMKGHSHVYWYRQLPEEGLKFMVYLQKENIIDESGMPKERFSAEFPKEGPSILRIQQVVRGDSAAYFCASSQLSGHVNVSLWNFQFFGPGTRLTVL.